This T cell receptor beta chain was found in a study of T cells after yellow fever vaccination. Study information: Preparing low-cell-number fractions relied on SMART-Seq v4 Ultra Low Input.

Germline lookup yields CDR1 SGHTA and CDR2 FQGNSA. Trimming took 6 bases from V and 6 from J, leaving 13 bases between them. The length of the CDR3 is 13 residues. TCRdb fed the 5' RACE reads into MiXCR, producing one record per CDR3 protein. Here the sample spans 200,000 to 300,000 distinct CDR3 sequences, approximately 6.7% being singletons. The table lists this clonotype with many counts. The origin of this receptor is a man aged 25-45 years who received the YFV17D yellow fever vaccine. The sequences come from CD4+ T cells sorted from PBMCs, collected on the day of the yellow fever booster vaccination. The rearrangement links TRBV7-2 to TRBJ2-3; perhaps TRBD1 as D (5 bases). CDR3 in amino acids: CASREGAVDTQYF. CDR3 sequence (DNA): TGTGCCAGCAGGGAAGGGGCGGTGGATACGCAGTATTTT.